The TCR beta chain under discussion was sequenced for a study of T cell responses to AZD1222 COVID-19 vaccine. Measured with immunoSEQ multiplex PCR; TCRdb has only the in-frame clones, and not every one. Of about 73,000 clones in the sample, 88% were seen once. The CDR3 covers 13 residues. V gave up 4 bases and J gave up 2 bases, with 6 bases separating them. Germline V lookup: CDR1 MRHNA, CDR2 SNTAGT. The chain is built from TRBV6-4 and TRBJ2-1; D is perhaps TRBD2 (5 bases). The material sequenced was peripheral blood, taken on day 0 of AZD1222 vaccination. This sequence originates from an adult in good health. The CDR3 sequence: CASSVEAYNEQFF. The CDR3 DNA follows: TGTGCCAGCAGTGTGGAGGCCTACAATGAGCAGTTCTTC.